This T cell receptor beta chain was retrieved from a study of blood T cell repertoires in COVID-19. The protocol was immunoSEQ multiplex PCR, while the TCRdb copy is restricted to in-frame clones and leaves out a portion. This sample carries some 68,000 clones, approximately 88% of them seen once, and the ten largest clones take about 2.4%. This clonotype was obtained from a human donor in a cohort sampled during active COVID-19. Source material: peripheral blood.

CDR3: CASSQPRTGISGNTIYF. Written as DNA, the CDR3 is TGCGCCAGCAGCCAACCCCGAACAGGGATCTCTGGAAACACCATATATTTT. The chain joins TRBV4-1 to TRBJ1-3, with D perhaps matching TRBD1 (6 bases). This CDR3 spans 17 amino acids. Germline V lookup: CDR1 MGHRA, CDR2 YSYEKL. With 2 bases removed from V and 0 bases from J, the gap between germline ends came to 14 bases.